This TCR beta chain was profiled in a study of blood T cell repertoires in COVID-19. Across the study: Donors in the United States, Italy and Spain gave samples during acute or convalescent COVID-19. The cDNA or gDNA used as material had been derived from T cells, B-cell-depleted T cells, or PBMCs.

The CDR3 runs 15 residues. Germline-derived CDR1 and CDR2 are MNHEY and SVGAGI. The V end was cut by 2 bases, the J end by 7 bases, with 17 bases between. Authors' data handling: Scientists estimated how many nucleated cells there were by amplifying reference gene primers. The method was immunoSEQ multiplex PCR; TCRdb's version includes in-frame clones alone and lacks a portion of them. V and J calls and clone size are those listed in that table; D and trimming were worked out from the DNA. The table lists 110,000 to 150,000 clones, over 70% of them singletons. The chain recombines TRBV6-5 with TRBJ1-2, with a tentative D call TRBD1 (6 bases). Sequenced material: peripheral blood. The receptor comes from a man aged 50-60 years with active or convalescent COVID-19. The DNA for the CDR3 is TGTGCCAGCAGTTACCTACAGGGAGGGATCGGTGGCTACACCTTC. Its translation is CASSYLQGGIGGYTF.